The 8 T cell receptor beta chains below were found in one sample sequenced in a study of CD4+ T cells in melanoma. Profiling relied on immunoSEQ multiplex PCR, and the TCRdb table lists in-frame clones only, not all of them. This sample has about 140,000 clones, with about 93% found just once. Receptor source: a human donor with melanoma.

The chain links TRBV30 to TRBJ1-1; possibly TRBD1 for D (5 bases). This CDR3 spans 16 amino acids. V lost 3 bases and J lost 5, with 22 bases in between. In germline, CDR1 is GTSNPN, CDR2 SVGIG (reference sequence). CDR3 in DNA: TGTGCCTGGAGCGGGACCAGTATTATCGCGGGTACTGAAGCTTTCTTT. Protein: CAWSGTSIIAGTEAFF.

V usage is TRBV11-3 and J usage is TRBJ1-3; TRBD1 is a possible D gene (5 bases). CDR1 is SGHNT, CDR2 YENEEA, per germline. The CDR3 contains 13 residues. V shed 5 bases and J shed 9 bases, with 14 bases lying between them. CDR3 sequence: CASSERRGTTIYF. The CDR3 region has the DNA TGTGCCAGCAGCGAACGGCGGGGGACCACCATATATTTT. Complete variable domain (other parts from reference TRBV11-3 and TRBJ1-3): EAGVVQSPRYKIIEKKQPVAFWCNPISGHNTLYWYLQNLGQGPELLIRYENEEAVDDSQLPKDRFSAERLKGVDSTLKIQPAELGDSAVYLCASSERRGTTIYFGEGSWLTVV.

This clone has just one count. The V and J genes are TRBV30 and TRBJ1-2, with D unclear. CDR3 length: 15 amino acids. The V end lost 5 bases, the J end lost 2 bases, and 18 bases lay between the germline ends. CDR1 is GTSNPN, CDR2 SVGIG, per germline (reference sequence). CDR3 sequence reads: CAWGPRAARNYGYTF. The CDR3 bases are TGTGCCTGGGGGCCCCGGGCGGCACGGAACTATGGCTACACCTTC.

Remarks on this clone: Other DNA sequences within the sample encode an identical CDR3. The rearrangement uses TRBV2 and TRBJ2-7; the D gene is possibly TRBD1 (5 bases). The germline V gene encodes CDR1 SNHLY and CDR2 FYNNEI. The CDR3 has 12 residues. V gave up 5 bases and J gave up 4 bases, with 9 bases separating them. The DNA for the CDR3 is TGTGCCAGCAGTAGAGACAGTTACGAGCAGTACTTC. Protein: CASSRDSYEQYF. Filled out from reference TRBV2 and TRBJ2-7, the complete variable domain reads EPEVTQTPSHQVTQMGQEVILRCVPISNHLYFYWYRQILGQKVEFLVSFYNNEISEKSEIFDDQFSVERPDGSNFTLKIRSTKLEDSAMYFCASSRDSYEQYFGPGTRLTVT.

The rearrangement uses TRBV19 and TRBJ1-2; D is unresolved. From germline, CDR1 is LNHDA and CDR2 SQIVND (reference sequence). The CDR3 runs to 15 residues. Trimming took off 4 bases at V and 8 bases at J, with 20 bases between the two ends. CDR3 in amino acids: CASSTESLGLQGYTF. CDR3 coding DNA: TGTGCCAGTAGTACGGAGAGTTTAGGGCTCCAAGGCTACACCTTC.

The chain recombines TRBV12-5 with TRBJ2-4, with 7 nucleotides matching TRBD1. This CDR3 contains 16 residues. The germline V gene has CDR1 LGHNT and CDR2 FRNRAP. V was pared by 2 bases and J by 8 bases, with 12 bases of the junction left unmatched. In DNA form, the CDR3 reads TGTGCTAGTGGTTTGCTACCTCAGGGGGTCGGGGACATTCAGTACTTC. This sequence encodes CASGLLPQGVGDIQYF.

The V and J genes are TRBV5-1 and TRBJ1-4; 8 bases map to TRBD1. The V and J ends lost 4 bases and 8 bases, in that order; junction bases with no gene match: 16. The CDR3 has 17 amino acids. Germline V CDR1 and CDR2: SGHRS, YFSETQ. The CDR3 DNA reads TGCGCCAGCAGCCCAAGCGAGTGGTCAGGGGGCTGGGAAAAACTGTTTTTT. Translating gives CASSPSEWSGGWEKLFF.

This sequence joins TRBV27 and TRBJ2-7, with 7 bases lining up with TRBD1. This CDR3 has 18 amino acids. V lost 4 bases to trimming and J lost 2 bases; unmatched junction nucleotides: 17. Germline CDR1 reads MNHEY; CDR2 reads SMNVEV (reference sequence). The CDR3 protein is CASSSTGTAWRAAYEQYF. CDR3 bases: TGTGCCAGCAGTTCAACCGGGACAGCCTGGCGGGCAGCCTACGAGCAGTACTTC.